What follows describes a single T cell receptor (beta chain). Its specificity is not known. Healthy donors had no documented immune events, such as infections, while sampled. TCRdb keeps only in-frame clones here, not all; method: immunoSEQ multiplex PCR. The sample has some 96,000 clones; over 80% are singletons. This sample was taken from a study of identifying expanded T cells in peripheral blood. Findings of the study overall: Clone count variance between two-week samples rose with total template count.

The source of this sequence is a person aged 18 to 69 in good health. Specimen: blood.

The CDR3 reads CASSANLGQHTEAFF. CDR3 in DNA: TGTGCCAGCTCAGCTAATTTGGGACAGCACACTGAAGCTTTCTTT. V is TRBV18 and J is TRBJ1-1; the match to TRBD1 covers 7 bases. The CDR3 is 15 residues long. From germline, CDR1 is KGHSH and CDR2 LQKENI. V was pared by 5 bases and J by 3 bases, with 9 bases of the junction left unmatched.